This passage covers 20 T cell receptor beta chains from one sample sequenced in a study of T cells after yellow fever vaccination. Via MiXCR, TCRdb re-called the 5' RACE reads, giving one row per CDR3 protein. The repertoire holds about 27,000 distinct CDR3 sequences, with approximately 4.9% as singletons. The sample here was PBMCs, either bulk or a sorted T-cell subset (CD4+, CD8+, memory, or dextramer-sorted; not recorded which), taken on the day of the yellow fever booster vaccination. The receptors here all came from a man aged 18 to 35 who received the YFV17D yellow fever vaccine.

Many counts were recorded for this clonotype. The chain carries TRBV20-1 and TRBJ1-3; tentatively, D is TRBD1 (6 bases). V lost 4 bases and J 0 bases, leaving 10 bases between the germline ends. The CDR3 runs to 14 residues. Looked up from germline, CDR1 is DFQATT and CDR2 is SNEGSKA (reference sequence). The CDR3 is CSAKDRTSGNTIYF. In DNA, the CDR3 is TGCAGTGCTAAAGACAGGACCTCTGGAAACACCATATATTTT.

This clonotype was counted at least ten times. The gene calls are TRBV7-2 and TRBJ2-7, with D tentatively TRBD1 or TRBD2 (5 bases each). Trimming took off 5 bases at V and 2 bases at J, with 13 bases between the two ends. The CDR3 is made up of 14 amino acids. Looked up from germline, CDR1 is SGHTA and CDR2 is FQGNSA. CDR3 region: CASSLGMGAYEQYV. Here the CDR3 DNA reads TGTGCCAGCAGCCTAGGGATGGGGGCCTACGAGCAGTACGTC.

Many counts were recorded for this clonotype. The chain couples TRBV20-1 to TRBJ1-3, with no clear D. This CDR3 has 11 residues. Germline V gene lookup returns CDR1 DFQATT and CDR2 SNEGSKA (reference sequence). Trimming shortened V by 6 bases and J by 4 bases, and 7 bases separated the two germline ends. CDR3 sequence reads: CSAGTGNTIYF. As DNA, the CDR3 is TGCAGTGCAGGCACGGGAAACACCATATATTTT.

This clonotype was seen at least ten times. CDR3 DNA sequence: TGCAGCGTTGAAGATATGAGGCTCCAAGAGACCCAGTACTTC. This codes for CSVEDMRLQETQYF. V usage is TRBV29-1 and J usage is TRBJ2-5; no reliable D call. Germline values: CDR1 SQVTM, CDR2 ANQGSEA. V was clipped by 0 bases and J by 1 base, with 9 bases between them. This CDR3 is built from 14 residues.

This clonotype turned up a few times. CDR3 in amino acids: CASSPFSFSNQPQHF. As DNA, the CDR3 is TGTGCCAGCAGTCCTTTCAGTTTTAGCAATCAGCCCCAGCATTTT. This chain links TRBV3-2 with TRBJ1-5. TRBV3-2 is designated a pseudogene. This CDR3 spans 15 amino acids.

Many counts were recorded for this clonotype. This rearrangement joins TRBV7-2 to TRBJ2-3; the match to TRBD2 covers 10 bases. CDR3 length: 15 amino acids. Per the germline V gene, CDR1 is SGHTA and CDR2 is FQGNSA. Trimming took 5 bases from V and 2 from J; bases not matched to a gene: 4. The CDR3 DNA sequence: TGTGCCAGCAGCGTTAGCGGGGGGAACACAGATACGCAGTATTTT. It translates to CASSVSGGNTDTQYF.

There are many counts of this clonotype. The chain employs TRBV18 and TRBJ2-7; TRBD1 aligns across 7 bases. V shed 1 base, J shed 3 bases, and the junction held 12 bases outside the gene matches. The CDR3 is 17 amino acids. Per germline, CDR1 KGHSH and CDR2 LQKENI. CDR3 DNA: TGTGCCAGCTCACCACGGGTTAATCGACAGGGCTACTACGAGCAGTACTTC. This gives the protein CASSPRVNRQGYYEQYF.

This clonotype has ten or more counts. The rearrangement links TRBV7-2 to TRBJ1-5, with 8 positions matching TRBD1. The length of the CDR3 is 15 residues. The V gene's germline CDR1 is SGHTA and CDR2 FQGNSA. V gave up 4 bases and J gave up 6 bases; unmatched junction bases: 8. The CDR3 is CASSSGQGWGQPQHF. CDR3 nucleotide sequence: TGTGCCAGCAGCTCCGGACAGGGCTGGGGTCAGCCCCAGCATTTT.

This clonotype was seen a few times. The V call is TRBV20-1, the J call TRBJ2-3; D possibly matches TRBD1 or TRBD2 (6 bases each). Germline V gene data show CDR1 as DFQATT and CDR2 as SNEGSKA (reference sequence). V lost 4 bases and J 1 base, leaving 12 bases between the germline ends. The CDR3 is 14 amino acids. The DNA for the CDR3 is TGCAGTGCTATAAGGGGGGTGGGCACAGATACGCAGTATTTT. The encoded protein is CSAIRGVGTDTQYF.

This clonotype was seen at least ten times. J is TRBJ2-1 and V is TRBV7-9; 7 bases are shared with TRBD2. V was clipped by 3 bases and J by 2 bases; unmatched bases: 7. The germline V gene encodes CDR1 SEHNR and CDR2 FQNEAQ (reference sequence). This CDR3 is built from 16 residues. In nucleotides, the CDR3 is TGTGCCAGCAGCTTTAGGTCGCGGGGGACCTACAATGAGCAGTTCTTC. Its protein product is CASSFRSRGTYNEQFF.

Ten or more counts support this clonotype. This chain joins TRBV6-2 or TRBV6-3 and TRBJ2-2; perhaps D is TRBD1 or TRBD2 (5 bases each). Germline-derived CDR1 and CDR2 are MNHEY and SVGEGT. The CDR3 extends over 13 amino acids. V shed 8 bases and J shed 5 bases, with 12 bases lying between them. The CDR3 loop is CASGGFETGELFF. Here the CDR3 DNA reads TGTGCCAGCGGGGGATTCGAAACCGGGGAGCTGTTTTTT.

This clonotype appeared many times. This rearrangement joins TRBV7-3 to TRBJ2-1; D possibly corresponds to TRBD2 (6 bases). Trimming removed 3 bases from V and 6 bases from J, with 15 bases in between. The germline V gene encodes CDR1 SGHTA and CDR2 FQGTGA. The CDR3 sequence is 15 residues long. The CDR3 spells CASSLEGLALNEQFF. CDR3 DNA sequence: TGTGCCAGCAGCTTGGAGGGCCTAGCGCTCAATGAGCAGTTCTTC.

The chain recombines TRBV27 with TRBJ1-6; maybe TRBD1 (6 bases). Germline V lookup: CDR1 MNHEY, CDR2 SMNVEV (reference sequence). V lost 1 base, J lost 8 bases, and 6 bases lay in between. This CDR3 contains 13 residues. The CDR3 DNA sequence: TGTGCCAGCAGTTTATACAGGGATTCACCCCTCCACTTT. Encoded protein: CASSLYRDSPLHF.

This clonotype was picked up many times. The chain links TRBV4-2 to TRBJ2-3; possible D gene TRBD2, 6 bases. This CDR3 is built from 16 residues. Between the trimmed V and J ends, which lost 4 bases and 2 bases, there was a span of 16 bases. Per the germline V gene, CDR1 is LGHNA and CDR2 is YNFKEQ. The DNA of the CDR3 is TGTGCCAGCAGCCCCGGAACGGGACTCCTCACAGATACGCAGTATTTT. This sequence encodes CASSPGTGLLTDTQYF.

The sample holds many counts of this clonotype. Its ends do not fully match the called genes, so a read error is possible. J is TRBJ2-1 and V is TRBV7-7; D perhaps matches TRBD2 (5 bases). Germline values: CDR1 SSHAT, CDR2 FNYEAQ (reference sequence). The CDR3 is 15 amino acids. CDR3 bases: TGTGCTAGCAGCCCCGGAGGTCGCTCCTACAATGAGCAGTTCTTC. Translating gives CASSPGGRSYNEQFF. The full variable domain, completed using reference TRBV7-7 and TRBJ2-1, is GAGVSQSPRYKVTKRGQDVTLRCDPISSHATLYWYQQALGQGPEFLTYFNYEAQPDKSGLPSDRFSAERPEGSISTLTIQRTEQRDSAMYRCASSPGGRSYNEQFFGPGTRLTVL.

This clonotype was counted ten times or more. CDR3 coding DNA: TGTGCCAGCAGCGAGACAGGGGCCAATTCACCCCTCCACTTT. This gives the protein CASSETGANSPLHF. V gene TRBV12-3 or TRBV12-4 combines with J gene TRBJ1-6; TRBD1 matches 8 bases. With 6 bases clipped from V and 7 bases from J, the junction kept 5 bases outside the gene matches. The CDR3 has 14 residues.

This clonotype was picked up many times. This chain links TRBV5-1 with TRBJ1-1; D remains unclear. Trimming took off 1 base at V and 7 bases at J, with 8 bases between the two ends. CDR3 size: 12 residues. CDR1 and CDR2 from the germline V gene are SGHRS and YFSETQ. Written as DNA, the CDR3 is TGCGCCAGCAGCTTGTTGGCAGGTGAAGCTTTCTTT. Its protein product is CASSLLAGEAFF.

This clonotype was picked up many times. The chain uses TRBV5-1 and TRBJ2-1; D is ambiguous. CDR1 and CDR2 from the germline V gene are SGHRS and YFSETQ. The germline V and J ends were trimmed by 0 bases and 3 bases, with 10 bases remaining between them. The CDR3 contains 15 residues. The CDR3 coding sequence is TGCGCCAGCAGCTTGGGTCAGGCGATCTACAATGAGCAGTTCTTC. The encoded protein is CASSLGQAIYNEQFF.

This clonotype was detected many times. The chain links TRBV14 to TRBJ2-7, with 7 positions matching TRBD2. The CDR3 extends over 16 amino acids. Trimming cost V 5 bases and J 4 bases; bases outside gene matches: 14. Germline loops: CDR1 SGHDN, CDR2 FVKESK. CDR3 amino acids: CASSFGGRMALYEQYF. CDR3 DNA sequence: TGTGCCAGCAGCTTCGGGGGGAGGATGGCTTTATACGAGCAGTACTTC.

This clonotype was observed at least ten times. The genes are TRBV7-2 and TRBJ1-1; D is perhaps TRBD1 (5 bases). V was trimmed by 6 bases and J by 5 bases, leaving 13 bases between them. This CDR3 spans 13 amino acids. Germline V gene data show CDR1 as SGHTA and CDR2 as FQGNSA. CDR3 residues: CASRRGRETEAFF. CDR3 bases: TGTGCCAGCAGAAGGGGCAGGGAGACTGAAGCTTTCTTT. The variable domain in full, completed from reference TRBV7-2 and TRBJ1-1, reads GAGVSQSPSNKVTEKGKDVELRCDPISGHTALYWYRQSLGQGLEFLIYFQGNSAPDKSGLPSDRFSAERTGGSVSTLTIQRTQQEDSAVYLCASRRGRETEAFFGQGTRLTVV.